This entry lists 13 T cell receptor beta chains sequenced from one sample in a study of identical twins. TCRdb re-called the 5' RACE reads through MiXCR, storing one row per CDR3 protein. The sample comprises 1.5 million to 2 million distinct CDR3 sequences, under 35% of which are singletons, and around 0.3% rests with the top ten. Material for sequencing was cord blood. The receptors here all came from a newborn girl in good health.

The rearrangement joins TRBV2 to TRBJ1-6; D gene ambiguous. Trimming shortened V by 6 bases and J by 7 bases, and 19 bases separated the two germline ends. The CDR3 length is 16 residues. The germline V gene has CDR1 SNHLY and CDR2 FYNNEI. The chain's CDR3 is CASRYLRTAKNSPLHF. The CDR3 region has the DNA TGTGCCAGCAGATACCTCCGGACGGCTAAGAATTCACCCCTCCACTTT.

This rearrangement joins TRBV11-1 to TRBJ2-3; D is undetermined. CDR1 and CDR2 from the germline V gene are SGHAT and FQDESV (reference sequence). V lost 5 bases, J lost 1 base, and 7 bases lay in between. This CDR3 is built from 13 residues. The DNA for the CDR3 is TGTGCCAGCAGCCACTCCCGCACAGATACGCAGTATTTT. Its protein product is CASSHSRTDTQYF.

This clonotype was observed a few times. The CDR3 here is CASSLASPIAGGYNEQFF. The CDR3 DNA is TGCGCCAGCAGCTTGGCATCCCCTATAGCGGGGGGGTACAATGAGCAGTTCTTC. The chain couples TRBV5-1 to TRBJ2-1; 11 bases map to TRBD2. J lost 4 bases, V lost 0 bases, and 9 bases had no gene match. The germline V gene has CDR1 SGHRS and CDR2 YFSETQ. The length of the CDR3 is 18 residues.

This clonotype was seen many times. The chain couples TRBV25-1 to TRBJ2-3; D possibly matches TRBD1 or TRBD2 (6 bases each). Deletions cut 8 bases from V and 3 bases from J, with 12 bases between. Germline loops: CDR1 MGHDK, CDR2 SYGVNS. The CDR3 extends over 13 amino acids. CDR3 protein: CASGGGQTDTQYF. In DNA form, the CDR3 reads TGTGCCAGCGGGGGAGGACAGACAGATACGCAGTATTTT. Together with reference TRBV25-1 and TRBJ2-3, the CDR3 gives the full variable domain: EADIYQTPRYLVIGTGKKITLECSQTMGHDKMYWYQQDPGMELHLIHYSYGVNSTEKGDLSSESTVSRIRTEHFPLTLESARPSHTSQYLCASGGGQTDTQYFGPGTRLTVL.

This clonotype was counted between two and nine times. The chain has TRBV6-2 or TRBV6-3 and TRBJ2-5, with D possibly TRBD2 on 5 matching bases. V dropped 2 bases and J dropped 11 bases, with 9 bases sitting between them. Germline V gene data show CDR1 as MNHEY and CDR2 as SVGEGT. The CDR3 length is 11 residues. The DNA of the CDR3 is TGTGCCAGCAGTTACATCGGCGGGCAGTACTTC. It yields the protein CASSYIGGQYF.

The chain recombines TRBV7-9 with TRBJ1-3; no reliable D call. Trimming removed 5 bases from V and 4 bases from J, with 9 bases in between. CDR3 size: 13 residues. Germline-derived CDR1 and CDR2 are SEHNR and FQNEAQ (reference sequence). The CDR3 nucleotides read TGTGCCAGCAGCGCTTTGGGGGGAAACACCATATATTTT. It codes for CASSALGGNTIYF.

This clonotype turned up a few times. The chain links TRBV28 to TRBJ1-6; D unresolved. V lost 8 bases and J lost 3, with 11 bases in between. CDR1 is MDHEN, CDR2 SYDVKM, per germline. This CDR3 has 14 residues. In DNA form, the CDR3 reads TGTGCCAGCCACGGGCAGAGCTATAATTCACCCCTCCACTTT. Translating it yields CASHGQSYNSPLHF.

The chain recombines TRBV24-1 with TRBJ2-1, with TRBD2 identical over 9 bases. Germline values: CDR1 KGHDR, CDR2 SFDVKD. V lost 6 bases and J lost 2; bases outside the gene matches: 4. The CDR3 is made up of 15 amino acids. The CDR3 bases are TGTGCCACCAGTATGACTAGCGGAGCCTACAATGAGCAGTTCTTC. Protein: CATSMTSGAYNEQFF.

The rearrangement joins TRBV20-1 to TRBJ2-1, with D unresolved. This CDR3 region has 16 residues. The germline CDR1 and CDR2 sequences are DFQATT and SNEGSKA (reference sequence). Trimming cost V 6 bases and J 0 bases, with 18 bases left between them. Written as DNA, the CDR3 is TGCAGTGCAACAACACGAGGCGTTAGCTCCTACAATGAGCAGTTCTTC. It codes for CSATTRGVSSYNEQFF.

This clonotype was seen only once. A much bigger clone sits one base away, suggesting this may be a read error. The chain joins TRBV29-1 to TRBJ2-1; no firm D call. Judging by the DNA end, TRBJ2-7 fits better; the J call may be wrong. The CDR3 sequence is 11 residues long. Germline lookup yields CDR1 SQVTM and CDR2 ANQGSEA. The CDR3 coding sequence is TGCAGCGTTGAAGGGCACAATGAGCAGTACTTC. Translation gives CSVEGHNEQYF.

The rearrangement joins TRBV20-1 to TRBJ2-1; 12 bases map to TRBD2. This CDR3 has 15 amino acids. Losses at the gene ends were 4 bases for V and 6 bases for J; bases not matched to a gene: 7. From germline, CDR1 is DFQATT and CDR2 SNEGSKA (reference sequence). The CDR3 DNA reads as TGCAGTGCTACGAGCGGGACTAGCGGGCCCAATGAGCAGTTCTTC. It yields the protein CSATSGTSGPNEQFF.

The CDR3 loop reads CASSLMGGAAYEQYF. Here the CDR3 DNA reads TGTGCCAGCAGTTTAATGGGAGGGGCCGCCTACGAGCAGTACTTC. This rearrangement joins TRBV28 to TRBJ2-7, with 7 bases identical to TRBD2. CDR1 is MDHEN and CDR2 is SYDVKM in the germline V gene. This CDR3 has 15 residues. V shed 2 bases, J shed 2 bases, and the junction held 6 bases outside the gene matches.

The chain recombines TRBV3-1 with TRBJ1-3, with TRBD1 as a possible D gene (5 bases). The CDR3 has 15 residues. Germline values: CDR1 LGHDT, CDR2 YNNKEL (reference sequence). Trimming cost V 1 base and J 4 bases, with 11 bases left between them. The CDR3 DNA is TGTGCCAGCAGCCAAGTGGAGGGGACCGGAAACACCATATATTTT. Encoded protein: CASSQVEGTGNTIYF. Full variable domain (remainder filled in from reference TRBV3-1 and TRBJ1-3): DTAVSQTPKYLVTQMGNDKSIKCEQNLGHDTMYWYKQDSKKFLKIMFSYNNKELIINETVPNRFSPKSPDKAHLNLHINSLELGDSAVYFCASSQVEGTGNTIYFGEGSWLTVV.